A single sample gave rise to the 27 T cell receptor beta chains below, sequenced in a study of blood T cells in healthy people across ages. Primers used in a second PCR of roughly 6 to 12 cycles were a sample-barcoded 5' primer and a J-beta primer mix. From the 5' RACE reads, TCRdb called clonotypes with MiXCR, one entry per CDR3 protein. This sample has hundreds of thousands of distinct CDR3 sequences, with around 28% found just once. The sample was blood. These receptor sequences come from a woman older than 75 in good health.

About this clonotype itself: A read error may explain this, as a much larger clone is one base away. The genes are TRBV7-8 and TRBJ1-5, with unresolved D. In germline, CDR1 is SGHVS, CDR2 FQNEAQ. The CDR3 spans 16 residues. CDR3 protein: CASSLAAGYSNQSQHF. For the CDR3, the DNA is TGTGCCAGCAGCTTAGCCGCAGGCTATAGCAATCAGTCCCAGCATTTT.

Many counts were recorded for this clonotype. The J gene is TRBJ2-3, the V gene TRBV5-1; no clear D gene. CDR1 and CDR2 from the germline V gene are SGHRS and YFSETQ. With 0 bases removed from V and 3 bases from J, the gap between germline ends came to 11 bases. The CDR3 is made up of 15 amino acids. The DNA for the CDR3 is TGCGCCAGCAGCTTGGCCCCAGCAACGACAGATACGCAGTATTTT. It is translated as CASSLAPATTDTQYF.

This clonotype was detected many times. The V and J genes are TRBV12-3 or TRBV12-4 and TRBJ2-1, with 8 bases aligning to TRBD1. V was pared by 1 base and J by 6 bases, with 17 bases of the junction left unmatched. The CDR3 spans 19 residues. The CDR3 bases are TGTGCCAGCAGTTTAGAAGGACAGGGTTATCAATCAAGATTCAATGAGCAGTTCTTC. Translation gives CASSLEGQGYQSRFNEQFF.

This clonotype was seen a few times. Written as DNA, the CDR3 is TGTGCCAGCAGTTTTTCCGCCGGCTCAGGTGGCTACACCTTC. Translating it yields CASSFSAGSGGYTF. V gene TRBV6-2 or TRBV6-3 combines with J gene TRBJ1-2; D is unresolved. The CDR3 is 14 residues long. V was shortened by 4 bases and J by 7 bases, with 16 bases between the two germline ends. CDR1 and CDR2 from the germline V gene are MNHEY and SVGEGT.

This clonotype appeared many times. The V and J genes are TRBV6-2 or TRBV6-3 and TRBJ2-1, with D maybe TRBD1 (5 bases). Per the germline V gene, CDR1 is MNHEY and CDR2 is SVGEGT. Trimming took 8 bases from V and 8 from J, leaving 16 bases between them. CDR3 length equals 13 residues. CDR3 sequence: CASLTVLRDEQFF. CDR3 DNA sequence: TGTGCCAGCTTGACAGTACTCAGGGATGAGCAGTTCTTC.

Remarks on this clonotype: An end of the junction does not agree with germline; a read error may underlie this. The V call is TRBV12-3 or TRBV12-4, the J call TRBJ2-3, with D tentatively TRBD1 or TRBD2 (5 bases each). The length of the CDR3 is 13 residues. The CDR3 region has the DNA TGTGCCGGCAGTTTAGTGGGACCACCGACGCAGTATTTT. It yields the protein CAGSLVGPPTQYF.

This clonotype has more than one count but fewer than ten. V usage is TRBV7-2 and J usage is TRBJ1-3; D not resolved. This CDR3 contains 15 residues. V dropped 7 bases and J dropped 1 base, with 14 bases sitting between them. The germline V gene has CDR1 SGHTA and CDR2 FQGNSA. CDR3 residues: CASTLEVLSGNTIYF. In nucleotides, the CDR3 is TGTGCCAGCACCCTGGAGGTCCTATCTGGAAACACCATATATTTT.

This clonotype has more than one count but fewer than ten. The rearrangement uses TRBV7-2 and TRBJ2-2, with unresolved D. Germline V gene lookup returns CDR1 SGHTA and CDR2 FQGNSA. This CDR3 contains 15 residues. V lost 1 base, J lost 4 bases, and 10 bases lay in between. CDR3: CASSLEYGFTGELFF. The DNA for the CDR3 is TGTGCCAGCAGCTTAGAGTATGGCTTCACCGGGGAGCTGTTTTTT.

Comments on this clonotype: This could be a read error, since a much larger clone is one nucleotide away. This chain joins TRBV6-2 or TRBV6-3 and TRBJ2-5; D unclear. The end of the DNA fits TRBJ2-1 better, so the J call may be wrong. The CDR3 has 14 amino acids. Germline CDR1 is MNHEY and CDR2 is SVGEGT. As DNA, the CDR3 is TGTGCCAGCACCCAGAGACGGATCCAAGAGACCCAGTTCTTC. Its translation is CASTQRRIQETQFF.

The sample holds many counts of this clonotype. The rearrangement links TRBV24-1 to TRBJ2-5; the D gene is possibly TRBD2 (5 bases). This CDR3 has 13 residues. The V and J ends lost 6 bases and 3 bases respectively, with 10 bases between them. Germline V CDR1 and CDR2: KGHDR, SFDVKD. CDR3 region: CATSPGNEETQYF. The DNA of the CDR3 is TGTGCCACCAGTCCGGGGAACGAAGAGACCCAGTACTTC.

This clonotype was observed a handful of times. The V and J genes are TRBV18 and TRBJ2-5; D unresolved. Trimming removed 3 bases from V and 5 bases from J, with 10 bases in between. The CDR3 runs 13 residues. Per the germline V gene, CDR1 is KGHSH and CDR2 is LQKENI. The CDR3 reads CASSPMTLETQYF. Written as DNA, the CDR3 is TGTGCCAGCTCACCCATGACTCTCGAGACCCAGTACTTC.

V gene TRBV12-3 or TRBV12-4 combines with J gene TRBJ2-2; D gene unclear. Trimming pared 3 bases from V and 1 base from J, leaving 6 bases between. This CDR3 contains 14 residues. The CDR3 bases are TGTGCCAGCAGTTTCTCAGTGAACACCGGGGAGCTGTTTTTT. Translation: CASSFSVNTGELFF.

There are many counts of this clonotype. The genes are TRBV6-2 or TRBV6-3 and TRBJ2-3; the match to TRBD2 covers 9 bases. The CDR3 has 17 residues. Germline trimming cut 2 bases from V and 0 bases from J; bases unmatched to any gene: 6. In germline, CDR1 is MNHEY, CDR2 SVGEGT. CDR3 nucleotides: TGTGCCAGCAGTTACCGGAGGACTAGCGCTAGCACAGATACGCAGTATTTT. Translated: CASSYRRTSASTDTQYF.

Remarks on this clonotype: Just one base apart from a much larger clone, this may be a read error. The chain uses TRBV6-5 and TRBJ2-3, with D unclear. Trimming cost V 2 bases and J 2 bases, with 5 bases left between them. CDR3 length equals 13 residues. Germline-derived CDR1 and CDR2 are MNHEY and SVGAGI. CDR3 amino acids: CASSYESTDTQYF. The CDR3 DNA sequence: TGTGCCAGCAGTTACGAATCCACAGATACGCAGTATTTT.

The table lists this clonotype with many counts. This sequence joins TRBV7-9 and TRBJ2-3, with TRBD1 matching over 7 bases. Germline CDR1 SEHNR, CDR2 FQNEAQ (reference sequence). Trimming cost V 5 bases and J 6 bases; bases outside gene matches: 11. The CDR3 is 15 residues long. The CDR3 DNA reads TGTGCCAGCAGCCGCGTTGGACAGGTCTTGGATACGCAGTATTTT. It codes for CASSRVGQVLDTQYF.

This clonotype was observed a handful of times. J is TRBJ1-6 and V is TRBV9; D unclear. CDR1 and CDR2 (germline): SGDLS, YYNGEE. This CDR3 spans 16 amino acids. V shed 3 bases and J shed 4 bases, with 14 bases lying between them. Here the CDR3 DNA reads TGTGCCAGCAGCGCCGGTTCCGGGTCTTATAATTCACCCCTCCACTTT. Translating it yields CASSAGSGSYNSPLHF.

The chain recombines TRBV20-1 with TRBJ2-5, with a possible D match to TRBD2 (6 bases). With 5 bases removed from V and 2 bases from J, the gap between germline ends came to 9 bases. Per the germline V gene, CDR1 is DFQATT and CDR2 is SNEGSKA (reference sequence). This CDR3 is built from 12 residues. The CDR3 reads CSAVREQETQYF. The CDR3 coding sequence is TGCAGTGCTGTCCGGGAGCAAGAGACCCAGTACTTC.

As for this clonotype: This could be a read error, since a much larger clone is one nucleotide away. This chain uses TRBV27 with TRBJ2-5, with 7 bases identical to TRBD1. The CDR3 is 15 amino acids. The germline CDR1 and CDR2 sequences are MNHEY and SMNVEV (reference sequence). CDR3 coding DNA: TGTGCCAGCAGTTCCAGGACAGGCTTTTTGGAGACCCGGTACTTC. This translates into CASSSRTGFLETRYF.

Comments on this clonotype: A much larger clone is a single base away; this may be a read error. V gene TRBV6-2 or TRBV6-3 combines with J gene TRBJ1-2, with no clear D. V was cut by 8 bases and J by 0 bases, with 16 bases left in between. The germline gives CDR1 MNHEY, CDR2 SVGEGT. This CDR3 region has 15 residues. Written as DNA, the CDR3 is TGTGCCAGCCCGCCCGGGCGGAGAGCTAACTATGGCTACACCTTC. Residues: CASPPGRRANYGYTF.

CDR3 nucleotides: TGTGCCAGCAGCCGGACGGGCGCGACTAATGAAAAACTGTTTTTT. Translating gives CASSRTGATNEKLFF. The V gene is TRBV7-9, the J gene TRBJ1-4; D uncertain. The CDR3 length is 15 residues. CDR1 and CDR2 (germline): SEHNR, FQNEAQ (reference sequence). V shed 5 bases and J shed 2 bases, with 12 bases lying between them.

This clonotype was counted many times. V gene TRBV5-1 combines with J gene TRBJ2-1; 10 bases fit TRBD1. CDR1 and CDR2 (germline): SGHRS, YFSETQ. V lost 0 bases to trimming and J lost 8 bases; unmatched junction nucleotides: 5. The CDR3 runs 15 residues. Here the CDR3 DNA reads TGCGCCAGCAGCTTGGCCACCGGGACAGGGGATGAGCAGTTCTTC. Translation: CASSLATGTGDEQFF.

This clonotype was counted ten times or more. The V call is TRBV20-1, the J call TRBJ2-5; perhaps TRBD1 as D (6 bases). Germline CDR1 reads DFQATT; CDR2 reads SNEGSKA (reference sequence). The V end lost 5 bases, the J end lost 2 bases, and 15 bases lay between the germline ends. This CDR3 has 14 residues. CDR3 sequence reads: CSAVPWTEQETQYF. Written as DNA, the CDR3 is TGCAGTGCTGTTCCCTGGACAGAACAAGAGACCCAGTACTTC.

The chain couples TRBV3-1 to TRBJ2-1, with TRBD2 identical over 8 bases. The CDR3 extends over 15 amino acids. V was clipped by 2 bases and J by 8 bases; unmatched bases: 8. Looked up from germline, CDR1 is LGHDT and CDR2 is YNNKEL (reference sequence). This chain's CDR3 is CASSQLRGGRHEQFF. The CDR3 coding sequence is TGTGCCAGCAGCCAATTACGGGGGGGGCGACATGAGCAGTTCTTC.

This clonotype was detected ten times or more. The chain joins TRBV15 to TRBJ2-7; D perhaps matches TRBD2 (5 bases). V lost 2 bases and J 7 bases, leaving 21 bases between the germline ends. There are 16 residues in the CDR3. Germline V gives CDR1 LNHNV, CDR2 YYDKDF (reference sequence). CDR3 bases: TGTGCCACCAGCAGATATTCCAAGTTGGGTACGGGGGAGCAGTACTTC. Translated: CATSRYSKLGTGEQYF.

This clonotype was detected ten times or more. For the CDR3, the DNA is TGTGCCAGCAGCCCGACAGGGCTTTATCAGCCCCAGCATTTT. Protein sequence: CASSPTGLYQPQHF. The chain carries TRBV7-2 and TRBJ1-5; 7 nucleotides line up with TRBD1. With V trimmed by 5 bases and J by 5 bases, 6 bases remained unmatched. This CDR3 comprises 14 residues. The germline gives CDR1 SGHTA, CDR2 FQGNSA.

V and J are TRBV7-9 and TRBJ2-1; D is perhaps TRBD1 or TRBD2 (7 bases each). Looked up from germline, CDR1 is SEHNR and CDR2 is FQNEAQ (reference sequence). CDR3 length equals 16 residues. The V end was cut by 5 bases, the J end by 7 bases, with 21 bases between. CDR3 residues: CASSPRAGGGRNEQFF. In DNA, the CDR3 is TGTGCCAGCAGCCCCCGGGCAGGGGGGGGCCGGAATGAGCAGTTCTTC.

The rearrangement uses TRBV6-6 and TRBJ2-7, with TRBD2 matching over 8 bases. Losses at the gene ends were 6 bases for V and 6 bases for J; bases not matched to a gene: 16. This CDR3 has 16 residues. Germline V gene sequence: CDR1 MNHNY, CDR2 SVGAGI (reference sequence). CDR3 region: CASSRELSGRNGEQYF. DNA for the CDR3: TGTGCCAGCAGCCGCGAGTTGAGCGGGAGAAATGGCGAGCAGTACTTC.